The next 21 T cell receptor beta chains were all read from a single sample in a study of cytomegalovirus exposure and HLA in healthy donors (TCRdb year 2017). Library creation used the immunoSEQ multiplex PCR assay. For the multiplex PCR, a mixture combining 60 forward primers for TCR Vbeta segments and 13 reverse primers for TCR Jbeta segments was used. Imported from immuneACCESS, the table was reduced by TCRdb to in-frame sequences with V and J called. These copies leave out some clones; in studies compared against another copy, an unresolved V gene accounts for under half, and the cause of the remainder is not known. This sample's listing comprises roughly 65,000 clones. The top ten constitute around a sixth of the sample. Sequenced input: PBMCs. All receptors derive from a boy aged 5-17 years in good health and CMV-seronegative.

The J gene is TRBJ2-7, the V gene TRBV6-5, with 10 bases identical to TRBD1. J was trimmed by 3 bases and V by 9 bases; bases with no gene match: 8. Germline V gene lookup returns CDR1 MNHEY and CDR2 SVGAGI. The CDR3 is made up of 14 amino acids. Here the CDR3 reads CASVKGQGIYEQYF. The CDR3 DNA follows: TGTGCCAGTGTTAAGGGACAGGGGATCTACGAGCAGTACTTC.

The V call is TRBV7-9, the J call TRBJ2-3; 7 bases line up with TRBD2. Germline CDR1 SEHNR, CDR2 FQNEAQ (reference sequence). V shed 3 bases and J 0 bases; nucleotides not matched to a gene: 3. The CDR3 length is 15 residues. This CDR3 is CASSFGAGSTDTQYF. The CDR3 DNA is TGTGCCAGCAGCTTCGGAGCGGGGAGCACAGATACGCAGTATTTT.

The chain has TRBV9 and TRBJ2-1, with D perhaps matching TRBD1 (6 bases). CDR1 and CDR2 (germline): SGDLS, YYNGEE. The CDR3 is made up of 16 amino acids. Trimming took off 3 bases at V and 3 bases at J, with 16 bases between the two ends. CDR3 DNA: TGTGCCAGCAGCGGGTCATACCGGGACAACTACAATGAGCAGTTCTTC. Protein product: CASSGSYRDNYNEQFF.

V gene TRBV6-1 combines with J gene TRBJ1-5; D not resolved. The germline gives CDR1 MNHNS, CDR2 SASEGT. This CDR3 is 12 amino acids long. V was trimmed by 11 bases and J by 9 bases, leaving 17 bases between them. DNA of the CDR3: TGTGCCGTTTCGGAGGTGTTTCGGCCCCAGCATTTT. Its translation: CAVSEVFRPQHF.

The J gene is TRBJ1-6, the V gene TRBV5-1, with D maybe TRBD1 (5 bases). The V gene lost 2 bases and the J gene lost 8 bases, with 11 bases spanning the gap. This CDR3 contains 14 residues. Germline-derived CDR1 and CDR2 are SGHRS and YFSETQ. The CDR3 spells CASSFTQGDSPLHF. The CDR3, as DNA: TGCGCCAGCAGCTTCACCCAGGGCGATTCACCCCTCCACTTT.

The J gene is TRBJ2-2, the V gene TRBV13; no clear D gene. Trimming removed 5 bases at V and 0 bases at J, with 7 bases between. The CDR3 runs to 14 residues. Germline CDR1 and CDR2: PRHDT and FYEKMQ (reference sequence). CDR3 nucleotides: TGTGCCAGCAGCCTAACAGCGAACACCGGGGAGCTGTTTTTT. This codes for CASSLTANTGELFF.

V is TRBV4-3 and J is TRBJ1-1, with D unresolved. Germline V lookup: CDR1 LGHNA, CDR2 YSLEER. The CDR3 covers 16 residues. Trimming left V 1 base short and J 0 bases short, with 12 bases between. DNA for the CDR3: TGCGCCAGCAGCCAAGGCGGTGCCTGGATGAACACTGAAGCTTTCTTT. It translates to CASSQGGAWMNTEAFF.

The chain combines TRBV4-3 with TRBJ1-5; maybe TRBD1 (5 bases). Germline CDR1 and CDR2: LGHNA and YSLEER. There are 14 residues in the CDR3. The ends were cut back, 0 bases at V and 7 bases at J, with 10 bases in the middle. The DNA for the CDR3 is TGCGCCAGCAGCCAAGATGGCCAGGGCCAGCCCCAGCATTTT. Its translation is CASSQDGQGQPQHF.

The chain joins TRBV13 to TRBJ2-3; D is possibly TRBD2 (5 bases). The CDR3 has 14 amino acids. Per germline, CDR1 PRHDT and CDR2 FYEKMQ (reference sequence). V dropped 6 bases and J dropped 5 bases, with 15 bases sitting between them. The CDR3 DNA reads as TGTGCCAGCAGACGGGGTGTACGGGGAGATACGCAGTATTTT. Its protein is CASRRGVRGDTQYF.

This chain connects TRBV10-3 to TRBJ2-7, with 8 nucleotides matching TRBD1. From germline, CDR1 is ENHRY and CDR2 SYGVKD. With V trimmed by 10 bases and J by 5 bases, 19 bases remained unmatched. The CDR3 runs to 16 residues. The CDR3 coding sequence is TGTGCCAACCCGAGCTTGAGACAGGGGCATTTTGACGAGCAGTACTTC. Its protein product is CANPSLRQGHFDEQYF.

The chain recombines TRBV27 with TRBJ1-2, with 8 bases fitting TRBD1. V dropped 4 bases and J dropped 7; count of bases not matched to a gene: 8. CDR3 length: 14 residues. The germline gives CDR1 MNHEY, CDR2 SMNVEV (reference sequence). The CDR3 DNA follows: TGTGCCAGCAGTTCCAGGGGGCGCAGTGCTGGCTACACCTTC. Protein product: CASSSRGRSAGYTF.

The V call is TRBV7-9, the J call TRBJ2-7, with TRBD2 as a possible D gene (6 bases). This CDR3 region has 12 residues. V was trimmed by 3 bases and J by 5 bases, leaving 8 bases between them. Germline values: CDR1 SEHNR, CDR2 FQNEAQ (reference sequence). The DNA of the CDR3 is TGTGCCAGCAGCTTGGACTATCACGAGCAGTACTTC. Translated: CASSLDYHEQYF.

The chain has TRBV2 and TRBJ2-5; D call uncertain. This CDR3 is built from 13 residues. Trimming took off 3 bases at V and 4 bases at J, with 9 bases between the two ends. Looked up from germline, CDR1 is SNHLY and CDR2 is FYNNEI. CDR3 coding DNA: TGTGCCAGCAGTGATCAGGTGGGAGAGACCCAGTACTTC. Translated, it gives CASSDQVGETQYF.

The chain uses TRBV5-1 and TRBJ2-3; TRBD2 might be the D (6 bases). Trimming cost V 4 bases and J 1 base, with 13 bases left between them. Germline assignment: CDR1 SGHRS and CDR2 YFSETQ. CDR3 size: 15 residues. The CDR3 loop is CASSILAEGTDTQYF. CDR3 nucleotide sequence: TGCGCCAGCAGCATACTAGCCGAGGGCACAGATACGCAGTATTTT.

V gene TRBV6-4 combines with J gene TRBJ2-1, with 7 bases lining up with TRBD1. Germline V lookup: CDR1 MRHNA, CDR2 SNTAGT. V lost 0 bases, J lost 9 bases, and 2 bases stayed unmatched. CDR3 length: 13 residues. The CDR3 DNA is TGTGCCAGCAGTGACTCGGCAGGGGGTGAGCAGTTCTTC. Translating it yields CASSDSAGGEQFF.

The CDR3 bases are TGTGCCTCTACAGGGGGTTGGGCCTACAATGAGCAGTTCTTC. Amino acids: CASTGGWAYNEQFF. The chain joins TRBV30 to TRBJ2-1; TRBD1 matches 8 bases. Germline assignment: CDR1 GTSNPN and CDR2 SVGIG (reference sequence). V shed 7 bases, J shed 2 bases, and the junction held 7 bases outside the gene matches. This CDR3 has 14 amino acids.

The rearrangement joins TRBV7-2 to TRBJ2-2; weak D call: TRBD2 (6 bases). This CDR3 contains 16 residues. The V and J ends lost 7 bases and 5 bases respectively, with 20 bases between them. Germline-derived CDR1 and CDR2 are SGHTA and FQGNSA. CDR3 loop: CASIREAYDYTGELFF. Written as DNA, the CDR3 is TGTGCCAGCATTAGGGAGGCCTACGATTATACCGGGGAGCTGTTTTTT.

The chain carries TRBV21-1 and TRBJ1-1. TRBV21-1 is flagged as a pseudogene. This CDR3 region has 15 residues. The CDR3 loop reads CARLIEEGMNTEAFF. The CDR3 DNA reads TGTGCCAGATTAATTGAAGAGGGTATGAACACTGAAGCTTTCTTT.

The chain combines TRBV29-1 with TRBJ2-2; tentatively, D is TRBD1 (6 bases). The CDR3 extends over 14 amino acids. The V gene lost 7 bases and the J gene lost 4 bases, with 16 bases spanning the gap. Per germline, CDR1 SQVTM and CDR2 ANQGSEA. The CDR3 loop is CSALRQEITGELFF. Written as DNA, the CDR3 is TGCAGCGCCCTCAGACAGGAGATCACCGGGGAGCTGTTTTTT.

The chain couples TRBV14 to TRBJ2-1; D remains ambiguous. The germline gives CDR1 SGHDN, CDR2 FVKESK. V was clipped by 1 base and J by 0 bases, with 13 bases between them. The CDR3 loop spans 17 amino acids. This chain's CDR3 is CASSQVETFSSYNEQFF. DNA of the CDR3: TGTGCCAGCAGCCAAGTAGAGACATTTAGCTCCTACAATGAGCAGTTCTTC. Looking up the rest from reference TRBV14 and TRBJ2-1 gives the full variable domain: EAGVTQFPSHSVIEKGQTVTLRCDPISGHDNLYWYRRVMGKEIKFLLHFVKESKQDESGMPNNRFLAERTGGTYSTLKVQPAELEDSGVYFCASSQVETFSSYNEQFFGPGTRLTVL.

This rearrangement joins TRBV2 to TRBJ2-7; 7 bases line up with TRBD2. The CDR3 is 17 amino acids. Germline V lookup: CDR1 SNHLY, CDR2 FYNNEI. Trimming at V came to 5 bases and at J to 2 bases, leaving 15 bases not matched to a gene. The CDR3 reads CASSPRLLAVSTYEQYF. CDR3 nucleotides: TGTGCCAGCAGTCCCCGACTTCTAGCGGTTTCCACCTACGAGCAGTACTTC.